This TCR beta chain came from a study of TIL therapy for anti-PD-1-resistant metastatic lung cancer. The overall study: By whole-exome sequencing, median non-synonymous tumor mutation burden was around 1.5 mutations per megabase. Study-wide results and caveats: Infused TIL clonotypes partially replaced the baseline blood repertoire, then decayed over months.

Sample time point: pre-treatment sample, taken before nivolumab and TIL therapy. CDR3 length: 14 amino acids. V trimming: 2 bases; J trimming: 4 bases; junction bases outside the gene matches: 4. In germline, CDR1 is MNHEY, CDR2 SVGAGI. The libraries were made with immunoSEQ v3. Survey-level samples got about 2 million read pairs; deep-level samples got about 5-6 million. Using immunoSEQ multiplex PCR, the repertoire was profiled, and TCRdb retains in-frame clones only, with some absent. The sample carries about 45,000 clones, roughly 85% recorded once. A note on this clone: Its antigen is undetermined.

The sequence derives from a man in his 70s with non-small cell lung cancer. The chain employs TRBV6-5 and TRBJ2-5, with 7 bases that match TRBD2. The input for sequencing was blood, taken at baseline. CDR3: CASSYPGGGETQYF. The CDR3 bases are TGTGCCAGCAGTTACCCGGGGGGAGGAGAGACCCAGTACTTC.